This T cell receptor beta chain was documented in a study of blood T cell repertoires in COVID-19. This clone appeared once. In the original workflow: Estimation of nucleated cell counts was performed using reference gene primer amplification. Sequenced by immunoSEQ multiplex PCR; TCRdb stores in-frame clones only, minus some. The V and J calls and the clone size are those of that table, but D and trimming were determined from the DNA. This sample carries a few hundred thousand clones, 75% to 95% of them seen once, and the ten largest clones take approximately 2.6%. Trimming at V came to 3 bases and at J to 7 bases, leaving 24 bases not matched to a gene. Germline-derived CDR1 and CDR2 are DFQATT and SNEGSKA (reference sequence). The CDR3 is 19 amino acids.

This receptor was obtained from a young adult with COVID-19, enrolled during active disease. V usage is TRBV20-1 and J usage is TRBJ1-2; 9 bases fit TRBD1. The material sequenced was peripheral blood. As DNA, the CDR3 is TGCAGTGCTAGTCCCCACCTCGGACAGGGGCCTATGACCAGTGCTGGCTACACCTTC. Its protein product is CSASPHLGQGPMTSAGYTF.